This TCR beta chain emerged from a study of T cells in women clearing cervical HPV infection. Points from the study as a whole: Richness differences could reflect unmeasured T-cell content per sample. Combining TCR richness with V gene abundances gave roughly 0.8 AUC.

Remarks on this clone: Its antigen is not known. Coverage ceases 3 residues before the CDR3 finishes, and the germline J gene fills in the end.

The CDR3 extends over 15 amino acids. The germline CDR1 and CDR2 sequences are SEHNR and FQNEAQ (reference sequence). The V end was cut by 1 base, the J end by 5 bases, with 14 bases between. Sequencing was performed with immunoSEQ multiplex PCR; in TCRdb, only in-frame clones are kept and a portion is missing. The sample totals about 17,000 clones; its top ten clones hold roughly 10%. The sequenced sample was blood buffy coat. The chain couples TRBV7-9 to TRBJ1-1; D ambiguous. The clonotype was recovered from a woman aged 18-70 years with a cervical HPV16 infection that either progressed to CIN3+ or cleared (not recorded which). Incomplete CDR3 DNA: TGTGCCAGCAGCTTAGACGCTGGAGAAGGGACTGAA. Protein: CASSLDAGEGTE. The full CDR3 protein reads CASSLDAGEGTEAFF. Using reference TRBV7-9 and TRBJ1-1 for the parts outside the CDR3, the full variable domain is DTGVSQNPRHKITKRGQNVTFRCDPISEHNRLYWYRQTLGQGPEFLTYFQNEAQLEKSRLLSDRFSAERPKGSFSTLEIQRTEQGDSAMYLCASSLDAGEGTEAFFGQGTRLTVV.